Here is one T cell receptor (beta chain) with its context. Which antigen it targets is not known. No base quality information exists; no much larger clone differs at one position. TCRbeta CDR3 regions were amplified from genomic DNA using the immunoSEQ Assay, a bias-controlled multiplex PCR. The paper's data handling went like this. The number of nucleated cells in each sample was estimated by amplification of reference gene primers within the assay. To quantify the absolute abundance of each unique TCRbeta CDR3 rearrangement, sequence reads were collapsed and filtered. For each sample, productive Simpson clonality was calculated as the square root of Simpson's diversity index across productive rearrangements. Held by TCRdb, this immuneACCESS table contains in-frame sequences only and omits some clones. Under half of the omission traces to an unresolved V gene where checked; the cause of the rest is unknown. V and J calls and clone size are given by that table; D and trimming were obtained from the DNA. The sample has about 340,000 clones on record, 70% to 90% of them singletons. The ten largest clones capture around 4.5% of the sample.

The entry originates in a study of blood T cell repertoires in COVID-19 (dated by TCRdb to the early 2020s). For context, the study as a whole: Samples from collaborators originated in the United States, Italy and Spain and spanned both the acute and convalescent phases of COVID-19. The material from the prospective study consisted of cDNA or gDNA derived from T cells, B-cell-depleted T cells, or PBMCs. Deeply sampled blood TCRbeta repertoires from subjects exposed to, actively infected with, or recovered from COVID-19 were included in the dataset. The repertoires were released in a freely available public database meant as a resource for research on the immune response to SARS-CoV-2. Samples came from the ongoing ImmuneRACE study (first 160 participants) plus 1,254 subjects from 6 global collaborators. A de-identified subject ID, COVID-19 status, age in years and sex were almost always included in the sample metadata. HLA class I and class II types, where available, came from metadata supplied by the sample provider rather than from assay-based typing.

V gives up 0 bases and J gives up 6 bases, and the segment between their germline ends measures 10 bases. There are 14 amino acids in the CDR3, from cysteine to phenylalanine inclusive. Only the CDR3 DNA is retained, 42 bases long and in frame from the first base. The germline V gene gives CDR1 as SGDLS and CDR2 as YYNGEE. Paper-wide results and their limitations: The amount of clinical and demographic metadata varied by source and participant and was provided uncurated.

Enrolling through a virtual design, the prospective study's participants ranged in age from about 18 to 89 years and lived across some 23 United States geographic areas. In the prospective study, cohorts were assigned on the basis of participant-reported clinical history obtained from a screening survey and a study questionnaire. Mobile phlebotomists in the prospective study collected whole blood, serum and a nasopharyngeal or oropharyngeal swab from every participant. Additional blood draws and questionnaires over an approximately 2-month period could optionally be provided by prospective study participants. Blood samples from the prospective study were shipped frozen or at room temperature prior to DNA extraction.

Sequenced: PBMCs or T cells enriched from blood (not recorded which). The TCR sequence derives from a woman between 40 and 55 years old with acute COVID-19. The sequence is built from TRBV9 and TRBJ2-1; too little of a D gene remains to name it. The DNA sequence is as follows: TGTGCCAGCAGCGTAGGGGCTCCGCCCAATGAGCAGTTCTTC. Translated, it gives CASSVGAPPNEQFF.